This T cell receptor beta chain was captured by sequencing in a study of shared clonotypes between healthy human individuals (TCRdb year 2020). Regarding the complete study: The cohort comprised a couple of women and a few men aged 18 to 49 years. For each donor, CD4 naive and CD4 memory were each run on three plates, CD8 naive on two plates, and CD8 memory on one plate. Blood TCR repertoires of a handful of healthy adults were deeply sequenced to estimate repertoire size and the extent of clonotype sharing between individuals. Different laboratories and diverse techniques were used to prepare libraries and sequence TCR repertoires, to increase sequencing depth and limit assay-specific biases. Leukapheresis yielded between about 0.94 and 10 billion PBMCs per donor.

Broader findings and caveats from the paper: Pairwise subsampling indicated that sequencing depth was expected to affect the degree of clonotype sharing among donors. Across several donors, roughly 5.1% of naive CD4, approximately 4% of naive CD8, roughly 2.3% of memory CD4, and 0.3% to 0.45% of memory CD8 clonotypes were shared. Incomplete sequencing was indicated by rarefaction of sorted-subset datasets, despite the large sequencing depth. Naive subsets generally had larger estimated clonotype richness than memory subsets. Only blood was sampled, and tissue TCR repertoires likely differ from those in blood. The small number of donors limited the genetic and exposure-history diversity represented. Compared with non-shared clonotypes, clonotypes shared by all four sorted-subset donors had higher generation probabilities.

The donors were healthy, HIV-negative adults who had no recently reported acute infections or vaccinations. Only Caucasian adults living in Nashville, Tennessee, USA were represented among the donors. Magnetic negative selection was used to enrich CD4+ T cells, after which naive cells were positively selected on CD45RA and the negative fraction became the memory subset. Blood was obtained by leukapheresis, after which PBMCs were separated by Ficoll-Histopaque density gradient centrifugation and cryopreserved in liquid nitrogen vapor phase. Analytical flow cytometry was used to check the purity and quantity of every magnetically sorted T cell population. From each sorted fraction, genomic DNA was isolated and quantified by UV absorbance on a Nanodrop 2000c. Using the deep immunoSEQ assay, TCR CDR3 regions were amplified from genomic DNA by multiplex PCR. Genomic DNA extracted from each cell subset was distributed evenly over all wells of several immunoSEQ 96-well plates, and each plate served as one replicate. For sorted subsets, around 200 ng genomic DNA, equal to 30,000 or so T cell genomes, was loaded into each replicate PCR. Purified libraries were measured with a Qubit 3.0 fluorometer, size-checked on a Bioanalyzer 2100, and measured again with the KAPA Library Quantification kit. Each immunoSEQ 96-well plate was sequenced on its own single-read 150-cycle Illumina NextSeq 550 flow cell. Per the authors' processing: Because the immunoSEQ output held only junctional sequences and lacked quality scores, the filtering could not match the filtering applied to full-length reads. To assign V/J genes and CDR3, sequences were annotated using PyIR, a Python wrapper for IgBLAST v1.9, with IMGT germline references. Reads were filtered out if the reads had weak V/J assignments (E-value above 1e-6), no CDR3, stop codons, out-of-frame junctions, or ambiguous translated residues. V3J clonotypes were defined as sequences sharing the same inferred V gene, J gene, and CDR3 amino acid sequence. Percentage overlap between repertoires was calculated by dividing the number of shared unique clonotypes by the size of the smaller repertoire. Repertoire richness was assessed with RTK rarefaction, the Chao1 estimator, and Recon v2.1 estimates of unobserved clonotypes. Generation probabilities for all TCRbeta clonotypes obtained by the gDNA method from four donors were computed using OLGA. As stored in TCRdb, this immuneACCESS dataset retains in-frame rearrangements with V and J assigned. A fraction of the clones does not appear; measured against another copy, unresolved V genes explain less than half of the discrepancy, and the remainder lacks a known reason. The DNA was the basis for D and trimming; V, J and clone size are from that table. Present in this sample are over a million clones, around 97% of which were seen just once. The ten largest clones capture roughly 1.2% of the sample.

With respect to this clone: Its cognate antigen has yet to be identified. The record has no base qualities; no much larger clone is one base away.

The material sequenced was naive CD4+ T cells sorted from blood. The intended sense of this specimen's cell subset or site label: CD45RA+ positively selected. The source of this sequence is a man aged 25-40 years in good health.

The nucleotide sequence reads as follows: TGTGCCAGTAGTATACGCAGGGGGCCCTACGAGCAGTACTTC. It specifies CASSIRRGPYEQYF. The sequence links TRBV19 to TRBJ2-7, with 8 bases aligning to TRBD1. V loses 2 bases at its end and J loses 2 bases; junction bases beyond the gene matches: 2. In the germline V gene (reference sequence), CDR1 corresponds to LNHDA and CDR2 to SQIVND. Its CDR3 holds 14 amino acids, cysteine through phenylalanine. Of the read, only the CDR3 DNA is kept; its 42 bases are in frame from base 1.